This entry describes one T cell receptor beta chain. What it recognizes is unknown. This sample was included in a study of a mutant IDH1 vaccine in newly diagnosed glioma. Time point: week 5, during vaccination. The content of each vaccine dose was 300 ug of mutant IDH1 20-mer peptide, and topical imiquimod accompanied it. Per the germline V gene, CDR1 is SGHRS and CDR2 is YFSETQ. V trimming: 5 bases; J trimming: 6 bases; junction bases outside the gene matches: 8. The CDR3 totals 15 residues. Clones were read by immunoSEQ multiplex PCR, and TCRdb kept only the in-frame ones, dropping some. This sample has more than 25,000 clones, with around four fifths found just once.

This rearrangement joins TRBV5-1 to TRBJ2-2, with 9 bases aligning to TRBD1. This TCR was recovered from a man between 35 and 55 years old with glioma. Some clones in this sample may be carry-over from other donors' samples. Sequenced here: PBMCs, sampled from a glioma patient whose treatment included an IDH1 peptide vaccine. CDR3 sequence (DNA): TGCGCCAGCAGAGCCGGGACAGGGAGTCCCGGGGAGCTGTTTTTT. Its translation: CASRAGTGSPGELFF.